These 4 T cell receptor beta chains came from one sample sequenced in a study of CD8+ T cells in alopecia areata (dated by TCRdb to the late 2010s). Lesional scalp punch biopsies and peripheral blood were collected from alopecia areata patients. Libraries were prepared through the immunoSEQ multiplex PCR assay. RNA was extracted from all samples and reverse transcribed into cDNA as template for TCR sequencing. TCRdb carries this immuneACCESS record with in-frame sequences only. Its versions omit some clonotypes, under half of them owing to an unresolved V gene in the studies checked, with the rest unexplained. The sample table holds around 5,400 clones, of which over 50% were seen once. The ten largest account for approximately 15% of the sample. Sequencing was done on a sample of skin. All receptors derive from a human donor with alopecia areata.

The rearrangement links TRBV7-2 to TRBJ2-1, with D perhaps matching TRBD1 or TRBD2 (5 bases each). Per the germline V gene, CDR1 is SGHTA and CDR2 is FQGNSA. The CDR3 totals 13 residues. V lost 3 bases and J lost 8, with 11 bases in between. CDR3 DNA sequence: TGTGCCAGCAGCTTCTTTGGGGGAGATGAGCAGTTCTTC. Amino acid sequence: CASSFFGGDEQFF.

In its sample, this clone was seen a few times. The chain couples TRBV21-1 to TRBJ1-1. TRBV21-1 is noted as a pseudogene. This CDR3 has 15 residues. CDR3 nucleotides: TGTGCCAGCAGCAAAGAGCTGGGTACGAGCACTGAAGCTTTCTTT. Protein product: CASSKELGTSTEAFF.

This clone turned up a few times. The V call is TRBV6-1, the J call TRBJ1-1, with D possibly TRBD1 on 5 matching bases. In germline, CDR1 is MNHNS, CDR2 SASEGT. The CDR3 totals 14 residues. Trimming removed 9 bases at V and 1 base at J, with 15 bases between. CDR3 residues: CASSGRGSNTEAFF. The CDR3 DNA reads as TGTGCCAGTTCGGGGCGGGGGTCGAACACTGAAGCTTTCTTT.

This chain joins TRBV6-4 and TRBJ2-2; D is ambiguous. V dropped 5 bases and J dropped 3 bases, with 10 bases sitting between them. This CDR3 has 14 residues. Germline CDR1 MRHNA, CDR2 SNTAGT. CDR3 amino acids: CASSRAVDTGELFF. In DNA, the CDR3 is TGTGCCAGCAGTCGAGCCGTTGACACCGGGGAGCTGTTTTTT.